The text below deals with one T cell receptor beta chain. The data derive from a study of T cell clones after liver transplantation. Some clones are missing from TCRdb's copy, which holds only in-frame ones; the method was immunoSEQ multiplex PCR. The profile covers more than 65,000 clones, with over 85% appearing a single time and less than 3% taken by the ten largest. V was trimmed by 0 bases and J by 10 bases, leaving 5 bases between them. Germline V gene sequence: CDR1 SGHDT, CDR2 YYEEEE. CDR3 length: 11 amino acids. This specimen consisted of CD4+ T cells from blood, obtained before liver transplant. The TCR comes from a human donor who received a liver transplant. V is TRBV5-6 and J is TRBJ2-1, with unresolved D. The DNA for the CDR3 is TGTGCCAGCAGCTTGGCGGTAGAGCAGTTCTTC. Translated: CASSLAVEQFF. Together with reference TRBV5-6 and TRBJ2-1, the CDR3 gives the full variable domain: DAGVTQSPTHLIKTRGQQVTLRCSPKSGHDTVSWYQQALGQGPQFIFQYYEEEERQRGNFPDRFSGHQFPNYSSELNVNALLLGDSALYLCASSLAVEQFFGPGTRLTVL.